This passage covers 9 T cell receptor beta chains from one sample sequenced in a study of a mutant IDH1 vaccine in newly diagnosed glioma. Clones were sequenced by immunoSEQ multiplex PCR, and TCRdb holds only the in-frame ones, with some missing. The sample comprises tens of thousands of clones, approximately 80% of which are singletons, and around 5.2% rests with the top ten. Time point noted: baseline, week 1 (first vaccination visit). The treatment is: pre-vaccination baseline after standard-of-care therapy. The sequences come from PBMCs, collected from a glioma patient treated with radiotherapy, temozolomide or both. The receptors originated from a man aged 35 to 55 with glioma. Some clones in this sample may be carry-over from other donors' samples.

For the CDR3, the DNA is TGTGCCAGCAGCTTGCCAGGTGGTAACTATGGCTACACCTTC. Protein sequence: CASSLPGGNYGYTF. The chain links TRBV5-4 to TRBJ1-2; D gene unclear. This CDR3 comprises 14 residues. The germline V gene has CDR1 SGHNT and CDR2 YYREEE (reference sequence). V was pared by 1 base and J by 1 base, with 8 bases between.

The CDR3 region is CASSQQGFGNTIYF. CDR3 coding DNA: TGTGCCAGCAGTCAACAGGGGTTTGGAAACACCATATATTTT. V is TRBV13 and J is TRBJ1-3; 7 bases are shared with TRBD1. Germline V CDR1 and CDR2: PRHDT, FYEKMQ (reference sequence). The length of the CDR3 is 14 residues. The V segment lost 6 bases and the J segment 3 bases; nucleotides outside the gene matches: 5.

This chain links TRBV30 with TRBJ2-1; TRBD1 aligns across 8 bases. With V trimmed by 3 bases and J by 5 bases, 6 bases remained unmatched. In germline, CDR1 is GTSNPN, CDR2 SVGIG (reference sequence). The CDR3 is 14 residues long. The CDR3 nucleotides are TGTGCCTGGAGCCCGGGACAGGCGGACAATGAGCAGTTCTTC. Its translation: CAWSPGQADNEQFF.

The rearrangement joins TRBV14 to TRBJ1-2; D gene ambiguous. This CDR3 has 14 amino acids. Trimming removed 1 base from V and 5 bases from J, with 11 bases in between. Germline assignment: CDR1 SGHDN and CDR2 FVKESK. The CDR3 DNA reads TGTGCCAGCAGCCAAGGTCCTCCTACGTATGGCTACACCTTC. Translated: CASSQGPPTYGYTF.

V is TRBV2 and J is TRBJ1-5; D not certain. V was pared by 6 bases and J by 2 bases, with 8 bases between. CDR3 length: 13 residues. CDR1 SNHLY and CDR2 FYNNEI come from the germline V gene. The CDR3 nucleotides read TGTGCCAGCAGGAGGGAAGGCAATCAGCCCCAGCATTTT. Amino acid sequence: CASRREGNQPQHF.

This chain joins TRBV29-1 and TRBJ1-4; 10 bases line up with TRBD1. Looked up from germline, CDR1 is SQVTM and CDR2 is ANQGSEA. With V trimmed by 6 bases and J by 11 bases, 12 bases remained unmatched. The CDR3 has 14 amino acids. The CDR3 sequence is CSVEPVTGGGKLFF. The DNA of the CDR3 is TGCAGCGTGGAACCCGTGACAGGGGGCGGGAAACTGTTTTTT.

CDR3 in DNA: TGCGCCAGCAGGGAGCAATGGCAGGGGGATGGCTACACCTTC. Translated, it gives CASREQWQGDGYTF. This chain joins TRBV5-1 and TRBJ1-2; 7 bases fit TRBD1. The V segment lost 5 bases and the J segment 6 bases; nucleotides outside the gene matches: 10. The CDR3 is 14 amino acids. Germline V gene lookup returns CDR1 SGHRS and CDR2 YFSETQ.

V gene TRBV9 combines with J gene TRBJ2-7, with 11 bases identical to TRBD2. This CDR3 spans 15 amino acids. The V and J ends lost 0 bases and 1 base, in that order; junction bases with no gene match: 0. Germline CDR1 SGDLS, CDR2 YYNGEE. The CDR3 is CASSVGLAGSYEQYF. In DNA, the CDR3 is TGTGCCAGCAGCGTAGGACTAGCGGGATCCTACGAGCAGTACTTC.

V and J are TRBV27 and TRBJ2-7, with 8 bases matching TRBD1. J lost 6 bases, V lost 3 bases, and 7 bases had no gene match. From germline, CDR1 is MNHEY and CDR2 SMNVEV (reference sequence). CDR3 length equals 14 residues. The CDR3 spells CASSFRQGASEQYF. Here the CDR3 DNA reads TGTGCCAGCAGTTTTAGGCAGGGGGCATCCGAGCAGTACTTC.